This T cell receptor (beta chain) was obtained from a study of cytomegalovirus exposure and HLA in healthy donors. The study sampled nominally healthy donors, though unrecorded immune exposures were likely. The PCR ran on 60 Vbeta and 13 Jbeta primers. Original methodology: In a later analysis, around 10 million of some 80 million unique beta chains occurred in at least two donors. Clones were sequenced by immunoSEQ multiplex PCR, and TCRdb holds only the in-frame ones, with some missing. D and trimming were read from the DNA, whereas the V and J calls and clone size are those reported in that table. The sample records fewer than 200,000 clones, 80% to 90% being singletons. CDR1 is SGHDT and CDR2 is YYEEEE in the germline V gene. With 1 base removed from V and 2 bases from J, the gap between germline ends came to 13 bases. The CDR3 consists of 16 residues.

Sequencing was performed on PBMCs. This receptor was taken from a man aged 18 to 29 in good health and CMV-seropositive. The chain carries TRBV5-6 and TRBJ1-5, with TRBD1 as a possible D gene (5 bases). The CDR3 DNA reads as TGTGCCAGCAGCTTGCCCAGGGTTCGGGGCAATCAGCCCCAGCATTTT. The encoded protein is CASSLPRVRGNQPQHF.